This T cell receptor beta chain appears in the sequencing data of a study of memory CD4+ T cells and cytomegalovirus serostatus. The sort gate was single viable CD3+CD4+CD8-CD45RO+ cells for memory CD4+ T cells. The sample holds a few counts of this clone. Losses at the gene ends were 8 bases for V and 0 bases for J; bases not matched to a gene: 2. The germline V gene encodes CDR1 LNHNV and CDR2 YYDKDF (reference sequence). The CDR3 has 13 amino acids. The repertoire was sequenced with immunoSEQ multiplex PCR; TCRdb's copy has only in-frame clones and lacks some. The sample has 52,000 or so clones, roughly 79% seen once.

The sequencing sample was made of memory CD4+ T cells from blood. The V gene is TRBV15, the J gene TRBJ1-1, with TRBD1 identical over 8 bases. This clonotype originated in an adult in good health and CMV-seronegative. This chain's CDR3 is CATGQGMNTEAFF. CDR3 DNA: TGTGCCACCGGACAGGGAATGAACACTGAAGCTTTCTTT.